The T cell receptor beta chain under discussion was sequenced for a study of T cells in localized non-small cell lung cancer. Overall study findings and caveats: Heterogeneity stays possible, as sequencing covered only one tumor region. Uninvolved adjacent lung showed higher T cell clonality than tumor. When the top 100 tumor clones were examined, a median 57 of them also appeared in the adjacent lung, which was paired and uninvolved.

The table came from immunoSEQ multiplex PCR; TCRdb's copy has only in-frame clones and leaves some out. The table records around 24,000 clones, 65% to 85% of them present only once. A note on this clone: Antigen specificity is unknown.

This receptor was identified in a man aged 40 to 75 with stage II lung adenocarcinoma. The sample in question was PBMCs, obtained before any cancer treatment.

CDR3 residues: CASSPGGGLARSSTDTQYF. The DNA for the CDR3 is TGTGCCAGCAGCCCAGGAGGGGGACTAGCGCGATCTAGCACAGATACGCAGTATTTT. The J gene is TRBJ2-3, the V gene TRBV9, with 10 bases matching TRBD2. The CDR3 contains 19 residues. V shed 4 bases and J 0 bases; nucleotides not matched to a gene: 14. In germline, CDR1 is SGDLS, CDR2 YYNGEE.